This T cell receptor beta chain was recovered during a study of shared clonotypes between healthy human individuals. Notes on the study in general: Rarefaction exposed incomplete sorted-subset sequencing despite large depth.

Germline loops: CDR1 ENHRY, CDR2 SYGVKD. This CDR3 comprises 17 residues. The V and J ends lost 0 bases and 7 bases respectively, with 22 bases between them. This clone was seen a single time. Its antigen is not known. The method was immunoSEQ multiplex PCR; TCRdb's version includes in-frame clones alone and lacks a portion of them. This sample has 650,000 to 800,000 clones, with just under 75% found just once. This TCR derives from a woman aged 25 to 39 in good health. Sequencing input: memory CD4+ T cells sorted from blood. Subset in this sample: CD45RA-negative fraction. The chain recombines TRBV10-3 with TRBJ2-7; tentatively, D is TRBD2 (6 bases). This chain's CDR3 is CAISESYAGTQSLEQYF. The CDR3 DNA reads as TGTGCCATCAGTGAGTCCTACGCCGGGACTCAGAGTCTGGAGCAGTACTTC.